This entry is about one T cell receptor beta chain. These data belong to a study of T cells in localized non-small cell lung cancer. Using immunoSEQ multiplex PCR, the repertoire was profiled, and TCRdb retains in-frame clones only, with some absent. The sample lists roughly 1,100 clones; under 35% were seen once. V shed 1 base and J shed 2 bases, with 13 bases lying between them. The CDR3 is 16 residues long. Germline lookup yields CDR1 MDHEN and CDR2 SYDVKM. The sequenced sample was lung tumor tissue, obtained before any cancer treatment. V gene TRBV28 combines with J gene TRBJ2-3; D uncertain. The TCR sequence derives from a male donor at least 60 years old with stage I lung adenocarcinoma. CDR3 DNA: TGTGCCAGCAGTTTATCTTTGGCGCAGGCCACAGATACGCAGTATTTT. This sequence encodes CASSLSLAQATDTQYF.